The 11 T cell receptor beta chains given below trace back to one sample, sequenced in a study of Ad26.COV2.S vaccination and SARS-CoV-2 variants. Repertoires were generated with immunoSEQ multiplex PCR, while TCRdb's copy carries only in-frame clones and drops some. The sample lists 400,000 or so clones, 80% to 90% occurring once. Treatment meaning: around 19 received Ad26.COV2.S at low or high dose, single or two shots; roughly five received placebo; per-sample allocation not given. The investigators took samples on day 63 after the first vaccine or placebo injection. The source material was peripheral blood, sampled in a trial of Ad26.COV2.S vaccine versus placebo. These receptor sequences come from a person aged 18 to 65 who received the Ad26.COV2.S COVID-19 vaccine or a placebo.

This rearrangement joins TRBV11-2 to TRBJ2-2; unclear D gene. CDR1 and CDR2 (germline): SGHAT, FQNNGV. Between the trimmed V and J ends, which lost 8 bases and 1 base, there was a span of 11 bases. The CDR3 loop spans 14 amino acids. The CDR3 protein is CASPGRRNTGELFF. The CDR3 DNA sequence: TGTGCCAGCCCAGGACGGAGGAACACCGGGGAGCTGTTTTTT.

The chain couples TRBV6-5 to TRBJ2-3, with D possibly being TRBD1 (5 bases). This CDR3 is built from 15 residues. CDR1 is MNHEY, CDR2 SVGAGI, per germline. Trimming cost V 1 base and J 4 bases, with 12 bases left between them. In DNA form, the CDR3 reads TGTGCCAGCAGTTACTTCTCCCAGGGCTCAGATACGCAGTATTTT. Protein sequence: CASSYFSQGSDTQYF.

The chain combines TRBV2 with TRBJ2-2, with 12 nucleotides matching TRBD1. Germline V CDR1 and CDR2: SNHLY, FYNNEI. This CDR3 is built from 16 residues. The V gene end was trimmed by 6 bases and the J gene end by 3 bases; junction bases not matched to a gene: 5. The CDR3 DNA sequence: TGTGCCAGCAGCCTGGGACAGGGGGCGTACACCGGGGAGCTGTTTTTT. It specifies CASSLGQGAYTGELFF.

In DNA, the CDR3 is TGCGCCAGCAGCTTGGGGGACAGGGTGTATTCACCCCTCCACTTT. Protein product: CASSLGDRVYSPLHF. The chain links TRBV5-1 to TRBJ1-6, with TRBD1 matching over 9 bases. Trimming removed 0 bases from V and 8 bases from J; junction bases left unmatched: 3. CDR1 is SGHRS, CDR2 YFSETQ, per germline. CDR3 size: 15 residues.

As to this clone: This specimen includes other DNA sequences encoding the same CDR3. The gene calls are TRBV12-3 or TRBV12-4 and TRBJ1-1, with no clear D. There are 11 residues in the CDR3. With 5 bases removed from V and 1 base from J, the gap between germline ends came to 2 bases. CDR3 loop: CASSENTEAFF. DNA for the CDR3: TGTGCCAGCAGTGAGAACACTGAAGCTTTCTTT.

The V gene is TRBV10-3, the J gene TRBJ2-3; D is possibly TRBD1 (6 bases). The germline CDR1 and CDR2 sequences are ENHRY and SYGVKD. Between the trimmed V and J ends, which lost 0 bases and 4 bases, there was a span of 11 bases. The CDR3 spans 15 residues. CDR3 sequence: CAISESKTGPDTQYF. CDR3 nucleotides: TGTGCCATCAGTGAGTCGAAAACAGGGCCAGATACGCAGTATTTT.

This clone was seen once. The rearrangement uses TRBV19 and TRBJ1-2; D ambiguous. The germline V gene has CDR1 LNHDA and CDR2 SQIVND (reference sequence). The CDR3 totals 13 residues. Trimming pared 7 bases from V and 4 bases from J, leaving 13 bases between. CDR3 amino acids: CASTEDWVYGYTF. CDR3 nucleotide sequence: TGTGCCAGTACCGAAGACTGGGTCTATGGCTACACCTTC.

The rearrangement joins TRBV19 to TRBJ1-1; D might be TRBD1 (5 bases). The germline V gene has CDR1 LNHDA and CDR2 SQIVND (reference sequence). The CDR3 is 11 amino acids. V was cut by 6 bases and J by 11 bases, with 13 bases left in between. The CDR3 DNA reads TGTGCCAGTAGCAAACGGGGCGCGGCTTTCTTT. Protein product: CASSKRGAAFF.

V usage is TRBV7-2 and J usage is TRBJ2-3, with 8 bases identical to TRBD2. There are 14 residues in the CDR3. The germline V gene encodes CDR1 SGHTA and CDR2 FQGNSA. V was clipped by 3 bases and J by 5 bases; unmatched bases: 4. The CDR3 region has the DNA TGTGCCAGCAGCTTGTCCGGGAGGGGAGATACGCAGTATTTT. Its protein product is CASSLSGRGDTQYF.

Concerning this clone itself: Other DNA sequences within the sample encode an identical CDR3. The chain has TRBV5-4 and TRBJ2-5; TRBD2 matches at 9 bases. This CDR3 has 15 residues. CDR1 is SGHNT and CDR2 is YYREEE in the germline V gene (reference sequence). V shed 0 bases, J shed 5 bases, and the junction held 5 bases outside the gene matches. The CDR3 DNA reads as TGTGCCAGCAGCTTGGGTTCGCGGGGGGGCGAGACCCAGTACTTC. It codes for CASSLGSRGGETQYF.

This clone was counted at least ten times. The chain is built from TRBV18 and TRBJ2-5, with D perhaps being TRBD1 or TRBD2 (5 bases each). This CDR3 is 17 amino acids long. V was clipped by 2 bases and J by 2 bases, with 18 bases between them. CDR1 and CDR2 from the germline V gene are KGHSH and LQKENI. The CDR3 here is CASSPTLPGQTQETQYF. CDR3 in DNA: TGTGCCAGCTCACCAACGTTACCGGGGCAAACACAAGAGACCCAGTACTTC. The full variable domain, rest sourced from reference TRBV18 and TRBJ2-5, is NAGVMQNPRHLVRRRGQEARLRCSPMKGHSHVYWYRQLPEEGLKFMVYLQKENIIDESGMPKERFSAEFPKEGPSILRIQQVVRGDSAAYFCASSPTLPGQTQETQYFGPGTRLLVL.